Described below is a single T cell receptor beta chain sequence and its context. The data were taken from a study of T cells in Graves' hyperthyroidism and ophthalmopathy. From RNA transcripts, TCR beta CDR3 regions were amplified. The HTBI primer set drove a first-round RT-PCR of the TCR CDR3. One entry per CDR3 protein results from TCRdb running MiXCR on the multiplex PCR reads. Of about half a million distinct CDR3 sequences listed, approximately 24% are singletons. This CDR3 spans 14 amino acids. The germline V gene encodes CDR1 MNHNS and CDR2 SASEGT. With V trimmed by 6 bases and J by 7 bases, 6 bases remained unmatched.

The J gene is TRBJ2-2, the V gene TRBV6-1, with 9 bases lining up with TRBD1. This TCR was recovered from a woman younger than 45 with Graves' ophthalmopathy. What was sequenced was blood. The CDR3 protein is CASRTGGSNGELFF. CDR3 in DNA: TGTGCCAGCAGAACAGGGGGCTCAAACGGGGAGCTGTTTTTT.